Each of the 29 T cell receptor beta chains below was sequenced from the same sample in a study of yellow fever vaccine responses in identical twins. TCRdb reprocessed the RT-PCR reads with MiXCR, giving one entry per CDR3 protein. The top ten clones hold less than 2.5% of a sample with about 17,000 distinct CDR3 sequences, nearly 70% of them seen once. The material was T cells from blood (PBMCs), unsorted or a sorted subset (not recorded which), obtained before or after yellow fever vaccination (not recorded which). The receptors come from a woman aged 18-30 years who received the yellow fever vaccine.

The gene calls are TRBV9 and TRBJ1-1; D is unresolved. CDR3 size: 17 residues. V was cut by 0 bases and J by 1 base, with 16 bases left in between. The germline CDR1 and CDR2 sequences are SGDLS and YYNGEE. In DNA, the CDR3 is TGTGCCAGCAGCGTAGGAAACAGCCGCCCACCGAACACTGAAGCTTTCTTT. Its protein is CASSVGNSRPPNTEAFF.

The chain joins TRBV29-1 to TRBJ2-5, with D maybe TRBD2 (5 bases). Trimming took 4 bases from V and 7 from J, leaving 7 bases between them. This CDR3 contains 10 residues. Germline V gene sequence: CDR1 SQVTM, CDR2 ANQGSEA. DNA for the CDR3: TGCAGCGTTGGGAGCGGGACCCAGTACTTC. Translating it yields CSVGSGTQYF.

The chain couples TRBV5-5 to TRBJ2-1; TRBD2 matches at 14 bases. The CDR3 runs to 14 residues. Trimming removed 3 bases from V and 10 bases from J; junction bases left unmatched: 3. The V gene's germline CDR1 is SGHKS and CDR2 YYEKEE (reference sequence). This CDR3 is CASSSGLAGGEQFF. CDR3 DNA: TGTGCCAGCAGCTCTGGACTAGCGGGAGGCGAGCAGTTCTTC.

This sequence joins TRBV3-1 and TRBJ2-7; 14 bases line up with TRBD2. Germline trimming cut 3 bases from V and 6 bases from J; bases unmatched to any gene: 10. The CDR3 consists of 17 residues. Germline values: CDR1 LGHDT, CDR2 YNNKEL (reference sequence). Here the CDR3 reads CASSQGLAGVAAVEQYF. CDR3 bases: TGTGCCAGCAGCCAGGGACTAGCGGGAGTAGCAGCCGTCGAGCAGTACTTC.

V and J are TRBV9 and TRBJ1-1; weak D call: TRBD1 (5 bases). CDR1 and CDR2 (germline): SGDLS, YYNGEE. The CDR3 contains 15 residues. V gave up 0 bases and J gave up 2 bases, with 11 bases separating them. The CDR3 bases are TGTGCCAGCAGCGTAGAGTGGGGGTCCAACACTGAAGCTTTCTTT. Amino acid sequence: CASSVEWGSNTEAFF.

CDR3 region: CASSLEFSDNYEQYF. CDR3 DNA sequence: TGTGCCAGCAGCTTAGAATTCAGTGACAACTACGAGCAGTACTTC. The rearrangement links TRBV7-6 to TRBJ2-7, with D uncertain. The CDR3 spans 15 residues. Germline V CDR1 and CDR2: SGHVS, FNYEAQ. V was trimmed by 1 base and J by 3 bases, leaving 13 bases between them.

V and J are TRBV24-1 and TRBJ2-7; 7 bases line up with TRBD2. This CDR3 has 15 residues. The V gene's germline CDR1 is KGHDR and CDR2 SFDVKD. The V segment lost 1 base and the J segment 4 bases; nucleotides outside the gene matches: 6. The CDR3 DNA reads TGTGCCACCAGTGATTTCGCTAGCGGTAGGTACGAGCAGTACTTC. Its protein product is CATSDFASGRYEQYF.

The chain is built from TRBV28 and TRBJ1-6; 7 bases are a match to TRBD1. The germline V gene has CDR1 MDHEN and CDR2 SYDVKM. The CDR3 runs to 17 residues. V was clipped by 3 bases and J by 10 bases; unmatched bases: 15. As DNA, the CDR3 is TGTGCCAGCAGTTTTGTTCGACCGACAGGGTTTGGATCACCCCTCCACTTT. Residues: CASSFVRPTGFGSPLHF.

The V and J genes are TRBV7-9 and TRBJ1-6; the D is unclear. The CDR3 is 13 residues long. Germline V gene data show CDR1 as SEHNR and CDR2 as FQNEAQ (reference sequence). V gave up 4 bases and J gave up 7 bases, with 8 bases separating them. CDR3 loop: CASSYSENSPLHF. CDR3 nucleotide sequence: TGTGCCAGCAGCTACAGCGAGAATTCACCCCTCCACTTT.

The V and J genes are TRBV2 and TRBJ2-7; D remains ambiguous. The CDR3 runs to 14 residues. Germline V gives CDR1 SNHLY, CDR2 FYNNEI. Trimming removed 3 bases at V and 3 bases at J, with 12 bases between. The CDR3 protein is CASSEKGNFYEQYF. CDR3 nucleotide sequence: TGTGCCAGCAGTGAGAAGGGCAACTTCTACGAGCAGTACTTC.

This clonotype appeared once. This rearrangement joins TRBV10-3 to TRBJ2-7; 9 bases match TRBD2. Germline loops: CDR1 ENHRY, CDR2 SYGVKD. The CDR3 extends over 13 amino acids. With V trimmed by 5 bases and J by 3 bases, 2 bases remained unmatched. DNA for the CDR3: TGTGCCATCAGTTTAGCGGGAGACTACGAGCAGTACTTC. This translates into CAISLAGDYEQYF.

In this sample, this clonotype turned up a few times. V usage is TRBV6-2 or TRBV6-3 and J usage is TRBJ1-2; D is ambiguous. Trimming cost V 0 bases and J 2 bases, with 4 bases left between them. The CDR3 runs 13 residues. The germline gives CDR1 MNHEY, CDR2 SVGEGT. The CDR3: CASSYSYNYGYTF. CDR3 DNA sequence: TGTGCCAGCAGTTACTCGTACAACTATGGCTACACCTTC.

The V and J genes are TRBV6-2 or TRBV6-3 and TRBJ2-7; TRBD1 or TRBD2 may be the D gene (5 bases each). Germline V gene data show CDR1 as MNHEY and CDR2 as SVGEGT. V lost 6 bases to trimming and J lost 1 base, with 16 bases between them. CDR3 length: 15 amino acids. For the CDR3, the DNA is TGTGCCAGCAGGTCACTCGGGACGGTTTCCTACGAGCAGTACTTC. It specifies CASRSLGTVSYEQYF.

The rearrangement joins TRBV5-1 to TRBJ2-1, with a tentative D call TRBD2 (5 bases). The germline V gene encodes CDR1 SGHRS and CDR2 YFSETQ. The CDR3 runs to 14 residues. Trimming left V 6 bases short and J 6 bases short, with 16 bases between. CDR3 protein: CASTPDGLINEQFF. In DNA form, the CDR3 reads TGCGCCAGCACCCCGGATGGACTTATCAATGAGCAGTTCTTC.

V and J are TRBV10-3 and TRBJ2-2, with TRBD2 matching over 12 bases. Germline V lookup: CDR1 ENHRY, CDR2 SYGVKD. The CDR3 sequence is 18 residues long. J lost 1 base, V lost 6 bases, and 9 bases had no gene match. Written as DNA, the CDR3 is TGTGCCATCAGCGCCTCTAGCGGGAGGGCCGGGAACACCGGGGAGCTGTTTTTT. Translation: CAISASSGRAGNTGELFF.

V is TRBV11-2 and J is TRBJ2-5, with D perhaps matching TRBD1 or TRBD2 (5 bases each). Looked up from germline, CDR1 is SGHAT and CDR2 is FQNNGV. The CDR3 is 14 amino acids. Trimming took 7 bases from V and 3 from J, leaving 15 bases between them. CDR3 sequence: CASTDPGTKETQYF. The CDR3 nucleotides read TGTGCCAGCACCGATCCCGGGACCAAAGAGACCCAGTACTTC.

The rearrangement links TRBV18 to TRBJ2-7; TRBD1 matches 9 bases. CDR3 length equals 14 residues. The germline V gene has CDR1 KGHSH and CDR2 LQKENI. Trimming cost V 4 bases and J 2 bases; bases outside gene matches: 3. This chain's CDR3 is CASSLGTGPYEQYF. The CDR3 DNA reads as TGTGCCAGCTCACTAGGGACAGGGCCCTACGAGCAGTACTTC.

The rearrangement uses TRBV11-1 and TRBJ2-1; the match to TRBD2 covers 7 bases. Germline CDR1 reads SGHAT; CDR2 reads FQDESV (reference sequence). This CDR3 is built from 15 residues. The trim removed 1 base at V and 9 bases at J, leaving 9 bases unmatched. CDR3 sequence (DNA): TGTGCCAGCAGCTTAGAGGCGAGGACTAGGGTTGAGCAGTTCTTC. It is translated as CASSLEARTRVEQFF.

This sequence joins TRBV4-1 and TRBJ2-5; unclear D gene. The V end lost 3 bases, the J end lost 2 bases, and 7 bases lay between the germline ends. This CDR3 has 13 amino acids. Germline V gene sequence: CDR1 MGHRA, CDR2 YSYEKL. In nucleotides, the CDR3 is TGCGCCAGCAGCCACCCGGATCAAGAGACCCAGTACTTC. This translates into CASSHPDQETQYF.

V and J are TRBV13 and TRBJ2-1, with 7 bases identical to TRBD2. Germline V CDR1 and CDR2: PRHDT, FYEKMQ (reference sequence). This CDR3 spans 14 amino acids. With V trimmed by 7 bases and J by 4 bases, 7 bases remained unmatched. The CDR3 DNA follows: TGTGCCAGCACCCTCGACGGGAGGTACAATGAGCAGTTCTTC. Translating it yields CASTLDGRYNEQFF.

This clonotype was seen once. The chain uses TRBV11-3 and TRBJ1-1; 10 positions agree with TRBD1. Trimming cost V 4 bases and J 4 bases; bases outside gene matches: 12. Germline-derived CDR1 and CDR2 are SGHNT and YENEEA. The CDR3 runs to 17 residues. The CDR3 here is CASSSQTGGYRGTEAFF. The CDR3 nucleotides read TGTGCCAGCAGCTCCCAGACAGGGGGCTATAGGGGCACTGAAGCTTTCTTT.

Of note for this clonotype: At one end, the junction sequence differs from germline, possibly due to a read error. The V gene is TRBV10-1, the J gene TRBJ2-1; D may be TRBD2 (6 bases). The CDR3 has 12 residues. Germline-derived CDR1 and CDR2 are WNHNN and SYGVQD (reference sequence). Written as DNA, the CDR3 is TGCGCCAGCAGAGCCGGGACTGGCCCCGAGCTCTTC. Translating it yields CASRAGTGPELF.

The chain is built from TRBV12-3 or TRBV12-4 and TRBJ2-3; perhaps TRBD2 as D (6 bases). The CDR3 consists of 17 residues. Trimming took 5 bases from V and 1 from J, leaving 19 bases between them. Written as DNA, the CDR3 is TGTGCCAGCAGTCTTCCTACTACAGGCGGGGGCACAGATACGCAGTATTTT. The encoded protein is CASSLPTTGGGTDTQYF.

The chain is built from TRBV12-3 or TRBV12-4 and TRBJ2-7, with D unresolved. The CDR3 contains 13 residues. V lost 0 bases and J 4 bases, leaving 7 bases between the germline ends. The CDR3 bases are TGTGCCAGCAGTTTAGCGGGTATATACGAGCAGTACTTC. Its translation: CASSLAGIYEQYF.

The rearrangement uses TRBV11-3 and TRBJ2-2; TRBD2 matches at 10 bases. Germline lookup yields CDR1 SGHNT and CDR2 YENEEA. V gave up 7 bases and J gave up 4 bases; unmatched junction bases: 6. The CDR3 totals 15 residues. The CDR3 spells CASTPSGSFTGELFF. In nucleotides, the CDR3 is TGTGCCAGCACCCCTAGCGGGAGTTTCACCGGGGAGCTGTTTTTT. Supplemented by reference TRBV11-3 and TRBJ2-2, the full variable domain reads EAGVVQSPRYKIIEKKQPVAFWCNPISGHNTLYWYLQNLGQGPELLIRYENEEAVDDSQLPKDRFSAERLKGVDSTLKIQPAELGDSAVYLCASTPSGSFTGELFFGEGSRLTVL.

DNA of the CDR3: TGTGCCAGCTCACCAAATATGAACCCGAACACTGAAGCTTTCTTT. This encodes CASSPNMNPNTEAFF. The chain joins TRBV18 to TRBJ1-1; D is ambiguous. There are 15 residues in the CDR3. The V and J ends lost 2 bases and 1 base respectively, with 11 bases between them. Germline CDR1 KGHSH, CDR2 LQKENI.

The chain combines TRBV27 with TRBJ2-1, with TRBD2 matching over 9 bases. V was clipped by 3 bases and J by 1 base; unmatched bases: 4. Germline CDR1 MNHEY, CDR2 SMNVEV (reference sequence). The CDR3 sequence is 16 residues long. The CDR3 bases are TGTGCCAGCAGTTTTAGCGGGAGCGGATCCTACAATGAGCAGTTCTTC. Protein: CASSFSGSGSYNEQFF.

This clonotype was counted between two and nine times. The chain links TRBV4-2 to TRBJ2-3; 10 bases line up with TRBD2. The V segment lost 4 bases and the J segment 7 bases; nucleotides outside the gene matches: 8. Per germline, CDR1 LGHNA and CDR2 YNFKEQ. The CDR3 runs to 15 residues. The CDR3 is CASSRDFSGGNTQYF. CDR3 nucleotides: TGTGCCAGCAGCCGAGATTTTAGCGGGGGGAATACGCAGTATTTT.

This rearrangement joins TRBV29-1 to TRBJ2-2; tentative D call: TRBD2 (7 bases). The V and J ends lost 4 bases and 6 bases respectively, with 12 bases between them. In germline, CDR1 is SQVTM, CDR2 ANQGSEA. The length of the CDR3 is 13 residues. CDR3: CSVVMGGPGELFF. The CDR3 DNA is TGCAGCGTTGTAATGGGGGGGCCCGGGGAGCTGTTTTTT.